Listed here are 14 T cell receptor beta chains from one sample, sequenced in a study of T cell repertoires in cytomegalovirus infection. Which antigens these TCRs recognize remains unknown. TCRdb called the reads again in MiXCR, with one record for every CDR3 protein. The data show some 700,000 distinct CDR3 sequences, about 30% seen once. The material sequenced was cultured PBMCs, taken from culture after CMV antigen stimulation. The source is a human donor in good health (CMV status not recorded). Some clones in this sample may be carry-over from other donors' samples.

The CDR3 sequence: CASSPFTSGAADTQYF. The CDR3 DNA is TGTGCCAGCTCCCCCTTCACTAGCGGGGCGGCGGATACGCAGTATTTT. This sequence joins TRBV6-1 and TRBJ2-3; 10 bases map to TRBD2. The length of the CDR3 is 16 residues. V lost 8 bases, J lost 6 bases, and 14 bases stayed unmatched. The germline CDR1 and CDR2 sequences are MNHNS and SASEGT.

The rearrangement uses TRBV7-6 and TRBJ2-2; no clear D gene. The CDR3 has 15 residues. Trimming removed 3 bases from V and 6 bases from J, with 14 bases in between. Per germline, CDR1 SGHVS and CDR2 FNYEAQ. In DNA form, the CDR3 reads TGTGCCAGCAGCTTCTCAGGTCTCCCCCCCGGGGAGCTGTTTTTT. Its translation: CASSFSGLPPGELFF.

This clonotype was seen at least ten times. The chain links TRBV7-2 to TRBJ2-7; no reliable D call. This CDR3 contains 14 residues. Trimming removed 5 bases from V and 5 bases from J, with 16 bases in between. The V gene's germline CDR1 is SGHTA and CDR2 FQGNSA. The CDR3 protein is CASSRLLSAHEQYF. CDR3 DNA: TGTGCCAGCAGCCGTTTGCTCAGTGCCCACGAGCAGTACTTC.

This clonotype was counted many times. The chain employs TRBV7-2 and TRBJ1-1, with D uncertain. The V end was cut by 1 base, the J end by 1 base, with 7 bases between. Germline V gene lookup returns CDR1 SGHTA and CDR2 FQGNSA. The CDR3 has 14 residues. The CDR3 nucleotides read TGTGCCAGCAGCTTAGTATCATCGAACACTGAAGCTTTCTTT. Its protein product is CASSLVSSNTEAFF.

The chain combines TRBV7-6 with TRBJ1-4; TRBD1 matches at 9 bases. CDR1 and CDR2 (germline): SGHVS, FNYEAQ. This CDR3 region has 16 residues. The junction had 10 bases not matched to a gene; V was cut back by 5 bases and J by 6 bases. CDR3 bases: TGTGCCAGCAGCCCCCCCGCCCGGGACAGGGATGAAAAACTGTTTTTT. Protein sequence: CASSPPARDRDEKLFF.

The V and J genes are TRBV7-2 and TRBJ1-4; no clear D gene. The CDR3 is 12 amino acids. V was clipped by 5 bases and J by 12 bases, with 13 bases between them. Germline V lookup: CDR1 SGHTA, CDR2 FQGNSA. The CDR3 bases are TGTGCCAGCAGCCCCAAGGGTGGGGAACTGTTTTTT. The encoded protein is CASSPKGGELFF.

This chain links TRBV6-2 or TRBV6-3 with TRBJ2-7, with D perhaps TRBD1 (7 bases). V was pared by 5 bases and J by 4 bases, with 18 bases between. The CDR3 has 15 amino acids. CDR1 is MNHEY, CDR2 SVGEGT, per germline. The CDR3 DNA reads as TGTGCCAGCAGTGACGGTCAGACAGGGAGGTACGAGCAGTACTTC. Amino acid sequence: CASSDGQTGRYEQYF.

This clonotype was observed a few times. The chain has TRBV19 and TRBJ2-3; D is unresolved. This CDR3 region has 16 residues. CDR1 is LNHDA, CDR2 SQIVND, per germline (reference sequence). Trimming stripped 5 bases from V and 2 bases from J, with 17 bases between. The CDR3 loop is CASSSSTESFTDTQYF. The CDR3 DNA sequence: TGTGCCAGTAGTTCCTCCACGGAGTCCTTCACAGATACGCAGTATTTT.

The CDR3 reads CASSLDRREGETQYF. The DNA of the CDR3 is TGTGCCAGCAGCTTAGATCGTCGGGAGGGGGAGACCCAGTACTTC. The chain has TRBV7-2 and TRBJ2-5; 8 bases match TRBD2. This CDR3 spans 15 amino acids. Trimming took 1 base from V and 5 from J; bases not matched to a gene: 6. The V gene's germline CDR1 is SGHTA and CDR2 FQGNSA. Looking up the rest from reference TRBV7-2 and TRBJ2-5 gives the full variable domain: GAGVSQSPSNKVTEKGKDVELRCDPISGHTALYWYRQSLGQGLEFLIYFQGNSAPDKSGLPSDRFSAERTGGSVSTLTIQRTQQEDSAVYLCASSLDRREGETQYFGPGTRLLVL.

The chain combines TRBV7-9 with TRBJ2-1; 7 bases fit TRBD2. The CDR3 covers 14 residues. V lost 7 bases to trimming and J lost 5 bases; unmatched junction nucleotides: 8. CDR1 is SEHNR and CDR2 is FQNEAQ in the germline V gene (reference sequence). This CDR3 reads CASTVLGGDNEQFF. The CDR3 DNA follows: TGTGCCAGCACCGTCCTGGGGGGGGACAATGAGCAGTTCTTC.

This clonotype showed up just a few times. This chain connects TRBV6-5 to TRBJ1-3; no clear D. Germline CDR1 is MNHEY and CDR2 is SVGAGI. Trimming pared 0 bases from V and 2 bases from J, leaving 8 bases between. This CDR3 is built from 15 residues. Here the CDR3 DNA reads TGTGCCAGCAGTTACTCGGCCGGAGCTGGAAACACCATATATTTT. This sequence encodes CASSYSAGAGNTIYF.

This clonotype has a count of ten or more. The chain couples TRBV7-2 to TRBJ2-2, with 9 bases aligning to TRBD1. The CDR3 runs 15 residues. V gave up 4 bases and J gave up 7 bases; unmatched junction bases: 7. CDR1 is SGHTA and CDR2 is FQGNSA in the germline V gene. CDR3 protein: CASSSRTGAGGELFF. For the CDR3, the DNA is TGTGCCAGCAGCTCCAGGACAGGGGCGGGCGGGGAGCTGTTTTTT. The variable domain in full, completed from reference TRBV7-2 and TRBJ2-2, reads GAGVSQSPSNKVTEKGKDVELRCDPISGHTALYWYRQSLGQGLEFLIYFQGNSAPDKSGLPSDRFSAERTGGSVSTLTIQRTQQEDSAVYLCASSSRTGAGGELFFGEGSRLTVL.

The J gene is TRBJ2-7, the V gene TRBV4-1, with a possible D match to TRBD2 (5 bases). Trimming cost V 1 base and J 6 bases, with 19 bases left between them. The germline CDR1 and CDR2 sequences are MGHRA and YSYEKL. The CDR3 loop spans 16 amino acids. CDR3 region: CASSQAARRSRSEQYF. The CDR3 DNA sequence: TGCGCCAGCAGCCAAGCCGCCCGGAGGAGTCGCAGCGAGCAGTACTTC.

This clonotype was seen a handful of times. The rearrangement uses TRBV27 and TRBJ2-1; tentatively, D is TRBD2 (5 bases). The germline gives CDR1 MNHEY, CDR2 SMNVEV (reference sequence). V lost 9 bases and J 6 bases, leaving 18 bases between the germline ends. The CDR3 runs to 14 residues. This CDR3 is CASRIWEPGNEQFF. DNA of the CDR3: TGTGCCAGTCGAATCTGGGAGCCGGGCAATGAGCAGTTCTTC.